These 30 T cell receptor beta chains were all obtained from the same sample, sequenced in a study of CD8 T cells in Susac syndrome. With random hexamers, reverse transcription was performed on about 0.5 to 1 ug of RNA. Each CDR3 protein is one row after TCRdb ran MiXCR on the immunoSEQ multiplex PCR reads. Of some 120,000 distinct CDR3 sequences in the sample, about 96% were seen once. Sequenced material: CD4+ T cells from PBMCs. Source of these receptors: a human donor in good health.

The rearrangement uses TRBV23-1 and TRBJ2-3, with D perhaps matching TRBD1 (6 bases). TRBV23-1 is assigned to the ORF class and has an uncertain function. The V end was cut by 1 base, the J end by 0 bases, with 14 bases between. This CDR3 spans 17 amino acids. In nucleotides, the CDR3 is TGCGCCAGCAGTCAATTCAACCGGGACACAAGCACAGATACGCAGTATTTT. Protein product: CASSQFNRDTSTDTQYF.

This clonotype was picked up one time. This rearrangement joins TRBV29-1 to TRBJ2-1, with 12 nucleotides matching TRBD2. V trimming: 5 bases; J trimming: 8 bases; junction bases outside the gene matches: 7. Germline CDR1 reads SQVTM; CDR2 reads ANQGSEA. CDR3 length: 14 amino acids. The CDR3 DNA follows: TGCAGCGTTTGGTCGACTAGCGGGAGCGATGAGCAGTTCTTC. Translated: CSVWSTSGSDEQFF.

The chain recombines TRBV28 with TRBJ2-3, with 7 bases identical to TRBD2. Germline values: CDR1 MDHEN, CDR2 SYDVKM. Trimming cost V 6 bases and J 1 base; bases outside gene matches: 1. The CDR3 is 13 residues long. CDR3 amino acids: CASSRGGTDTQYF. The CDR3 bases are TGTGCCAGCAGCCGGGGGGGCACAGATACGCAGTATTTT.

This sequence joins TRBV29-1 and TRBJ2-7; D tentatively fits TRBD1 or TRBD2 (9 bases each). V lost 7 bases to trimming and J lost 2 bases, with 30 bases between them. Germline assignment: CDR1 SQVTM and CDR2 ANQGSEA. This CDR3 region has 18 residues. The CDR3 region is CSAYLDRGRAGGAYEQYF. The CDR3 region has the DNA TGCAGCGCCTACTTGGACAGGGGCCGAGCGGGAGGTGCCTACGAGCAGTACTTC.

This CDR3 is CAWSRTTSTEAFF. CDR3 coding DNA: TGTGCCTGGAGCAGGACAACTTCCACCGAAGCTTTCTTT. V gene TRBV30 combines with J gene TRBJ1-1; D may be TRBD1 (5 bases). Per germline, CDR1 GTSNPN and CDR2 SVGIG (reference sequence). The CDR3 is 13 amino acids. Trimming pared 3 bases from V and 8 bases from J, leaving 16 bases between.

The rearrangement links TRBV2 to TRBJ2-7; D uncertain. This CDR3 comprises 14 residues. V was shortened by 8 bases and J by 0 bases, with 14 bases between the two germline ends. Germline V gives CDR1 SNHLY, CDR2 FYNNEI. The CDR3 DNA follows: TGTGCCAGCGTCGTAATGGTAACCTCCTACGAGCAGTACTTC. It translates to CASVVMVTSYEQYF.

The rearrangement uses TRBV3-1 and TRBJ1-1; D unresolved. Trimming took 4 bases from V and 3 from J, leaving 15 bases between them. This CDR3 is built from 15 residues. CDR1 LGHDT and CDR2 YNNKEL come from the germline V gene (reference sequence). This CDR3 reads CASSPEGRSYTEAFF. The CDR3 nucleotides read TGTGCCAGCAGCCCGGAAGGGAGATCTTACACTGAAGCTTTCTTT.

This chain connects TRBV29-1 to TRBJ2-3, with D possibly matching TRBD2 (5 bases). The CDR3 is 13 amino acids. In germline, CDR1 is SQVTM, CDR2 ANQGSEA. V dropped 3 bases and J dropped 1 base, with 8 bases sitting between them. This chain's CDR3 is CSVEVGGTDTQYF. CDR3 sequence (DNA): TGCAGCGTTGAGGTCGGGGGCACAGATACGCAGTATTTT.

The chain carries TRBV25-1 and TRBJ2-2; TRBD1 matches 9 bases. Trimming at V came to 3 bases and at J to 6 bases, leaving 8 bases not matched to a gene. Germline CDR1 reads MGHDK; CDR2 reads SYGVNS. CDR3 length equals 16 residues. The CDR3 spells CASSDSGTGWAGELFF. DNA for the CDR3: TGTGCCAGCAGTGATAGTGGGACAGGGTGGGCCGGGGAGCTGTTTTTT.

The chain carries TRBV29-1 and TRBJ2-3, with D unclear. CDR3 length: 14 residues. Germline V gene data show CDR1 as SQVTM and CDR2 as ANQGSEA. V lost 6 bases to trimming and J lost 1 base, with 14 bases between them. Here the CDR3 reads CSVGPEAGTDTQYF. CDR3 in DNA: TGCAGCGTCGGACCCGAGGCCGGCACAGATACGCAGTATTTT.

This chain connects TRBV29-1 to TRBJ2-7, with D perhaps assigned TRBD1 or TRBD2 (5 bases each). CDR1 and CDR2 from the germline V gene are SQVTM and ANQGSEA. V was cut by 7 bases and J by 3 bases, with 10 bases left in between. The CDR3 contains 11 residues. CDR3 DNA: TGCAGCGCCATGGGGGACTACGAGCAGTACTTC. Encoded protein: CSAMGDYEQYF.

V and J are TRBV29-1 and TRBJ2-2; D possibly corresponds to TRBD1 (6 bases). Deletions cut 5 bases from V and 2 bases from J, with 15 bases between. Germline V gives CDR1 SQVTM, CDR2 ANQGSEA. The CDR3 has 15 residues. The CDR3 bases are TGCAGCGTTCGCAGGGGTTCGGTAAACACCGGGGAGCTGTTTTTT. It yields the protein CSVRRGSVNTGELFF.

This clonotype was observed once. V usage is TRBV6-2 or TRBV6-3 and J usage is TRBJ2-3; D may correspond to TRBD1 or TRBD2 (5 bases each). The length of the CDR3 is 12 residues. CDR1 is MNHEY, CDR2 SVGEGT, per germline. V was trimmed by 6 bases and J by 5 bases, leaving 9 bases between them. The CDR3 DNA reads TGTGCCAGCAGGAGGGACCTAGATACGCAGTATTTT. It codes for CASRRDLDTQYF.

This clonotype was recorded only once. Its ends do not fully match the called genes, so a read error is possible. The chain uses TRBV28 and TRBJ2-4; 9 bases match TRBD2. The CDR3 has 16 amino acids. Germline CDR1 is MDHEN and CDR2 is SYDVKM. In DNA form, the CDR3 reads TGTGCCAGCAGTCCTACTGGCGGGAGGGAGGTAAACATTCAGTATTTC. Amino acids: CASSPTGGREVNIQYF.

The V and J genes are TRBV19 and TRBJ2-7, with D unclear. The germline gives CDR1 LNHDA, CDR2 SQIVND (reference sequence). Trimming cost V 7 bases and J 2 bases, with 15 bases left between them. There are 14 residues in the CDR3. The CDR3 spells CASTPSSKAYEQYF. Written as DNA, the CDR3 is TGTGCCAGTACCCCAAGCAGCAAAGCCTACGAGCAGTACTTC.

V gene TRBV4-2 combines with J gene TRBJ2-2; no clear D. V lost 0 bases, J lost 7 bases, and 3 bases lay in between. This CDR3 comprises 12 residues. Germline V gene sequence: CDR1 LGHNA, CDR2 YNFKEQ. The CDR3 loop reads CASSQDGGELFF. CDR3 sequence (DNA): TGTGCCAGCAGCCAAGATGGCGGGGAGCTGTTTTTT.

The chain recombines TRBV29-1 with TRBJ2-7, with 7 positions matching TRBD1. There are 14 residues in the CDR3. J lost 2 bases, V lost 7 bases, and 11 bases had no gene match. The germline gives CDR1 SQVTM, CDR2 ANQGSEA. The CDR3 loop reads CSATIQGTTYEQYF. For the CDR3, the DNA is TGCAGCGCGACAATACAGGGGACAACCTACGAGCAGTACTTC.

The chain couples TRBV29-1 to TRBJ2-7; a weak D match, TRBD1 (5 bases). The CDR3 loop spans 13 amino acids. Trimming removed 3 bases at V and 3 bases at J, with 12 bases between. The germline CDR1 and CDR2 sequences are SQVTM and ANQGSEA. CDR3 loop: CSVESGHHYEQYF. As DNA, the CDR3 is TGCAGCGTTGAGTCAGGACACCACTACGAGCAGTACTTC.

The rearrangement uses TRBV19 and TRBJ2-5; D is uncertain. Trimming left V 5 bases short and J 5 bases short, with 12 bases between. From germline, CDR1 is LNHDA and CDR2 SQIVND (reference sequence). The CDR3 consists of 13 residues. For the CDR3, the DNA is TGTGCCAGTAGTTCGTACACCGCGGAGACCCAGTACTTC. Amino acids: CASSSYTAETQYF.

The chain carries TRBV12-3 or TRBV12-4 and TRBJ1-4, with no clear D. The V and J ends lost 4 bases and 14 bases respectively, with 11 bases between them. The CDR3 runs 11 residues. The CDR3 coding sequence is TGTGCCAGCAGTTCTACCGGGAAGCTGTTTTTT. Amino acids: CASSSTGKLFF.

The CDR3 sequence: CASSFSGLAGTGELFF. The CDR3 DNA sequence: TGCGCCAGCAGCTTCAGCGGACTAGCGGGAACCGGGGAGCTGTTTTTT. This chain connects TRBV5-1 to TRBJ2-2; 12 positions agree with TRBD2. The CDR3 is 16 amino acids. CDR1 is SGHRS and CDR2 is YFSETQ in the germline V gene. V lost 2 bases and J lost 5; bases outside the gene matches: 4.

The chain recombines TRBV18 with TRBJ2-3, with 8 positions matching TRBD2. The germline V gene has CDR1 KGHSH and CDR2 LQKENI. The CDR3 is 16 amino acids. V was pared by 3 bases and J by 3 bases, with 8 bases of the junction left unmatched. CDR3 amino acids: CASSPGLGSGTDTQYF. CDR3 coding DNA: TGTGCCAGCTCACCGGGACTAGGTTCGGGGACAGATACGCAGTATTTT.

The chain joins TRBV13 to TRBJ1-5, with D hard to call. Trimming left V 4 bases short and J 9 bases short, with 10 bases between. Germline CDR1 PRHDT, CDR2 FYEKMQ (reference sequence). There are 12 residues in the CDR3. Written as DNA, the CDR3 is TGTGCCAGCAGCTCCCAAACGGGGCCCCAGCATTTT. It codes for CASSSQTGPQHF.

V is TRBV28 and J is TRBJ1-4; D may be TRBD1 (5 bases). In germline, CDR1 is MDHEN, CDR2 SYDVKM. Trimming shortened V by 5 bases and J by 8 bases, and 18 bases separated the two germline ends. This CDR3 region has 15 residues. The CDR3 DNA follows: TGTGCCAGCAGTCCTGTTGGGGGTAGAGAGGAAAAACTGTTTTTT. Encoded protein: CASSPVGGREEKLFF.

This chain uses TRBV12-3 or TRBV12-4 with TRBJ1-1; no reliable D call. CDR3 length equals 11 residues. With 8 bases removed from V and 5 bases from J, the gap between germline ends came to 9 bases. As DNA, the CDR3 is TGTGCCAGCCTTCCCCGGACTGAAGCTTTCTTT. Protein: CASLPRTEAFF.

This chain uses TRBV20-1 with TRBJ2-1, with TRBD2 matching 10 bases. Per germline, CDR1 DFQATT and CDR2 SNEGSKA (reference sequence). This CDR3 spans 16 amino acids. J gave up 2 bases and V 3 bases, and 7 bases lay outside the gene matches. Here the CDR3 reads CSASVPSGRTYNEQFF. The CDR3 bases are TGCAGTGCTAGTGTTCCTAGCGGGAGAACCTACAATGAGCAGTTCTTC.

V is TRBV12-3 or TRBV12-4 and J is TRBJ2-5; D might be TRBD2 (6 bases). The CDR3 contains 14 residues. Trimming left V 6 bases short and J 2 bases short, with 13 bases between. CDR3 residues: CASRGIAEQETQYF. Here the CDR3 DNA reads TGTGCCAGCAGGGGAATAGCGGAACAAGAGACCCAGTACTTC.

This clonotype was observed a single time. The chain joins TRBV5-1 to TRBJ1-4, with D maybe TRBD1 (5 bases). The CDR3 sequence is 14 residues long. The germline V gene has CDR1 SGHRS and CDR2 YFSETQ. V was trimmed by 1 base and J by 8 bases, leaving 12 bases between them. The CDR3 sequence: CASSLSGGGEKLFF. CDR3 in DNA: TGCGCCAGCAGCTTGTCTGGGGGTGGGGAAAAACTGTTTTTT.

J is TRBJ2-4 and V is TRBV3-1; TRBD2 is a possible D gene (7 bases). CDR1 and CDR2 (germline): LGHDT, YNNKEL (reference sequence). The V end was cut by 6 bases, the J end by 0 bases, with 12 bases between. The CDR3 extends over 15 amino acids. The CDR3 here is CASRGGALAKNIQYF. As DNA, the CDR3 is TGTGCCAGCAGGGGGGGGGCGTTAGCCAAAAACATTCAGTACTTC.

CDR3 sequence reads: CSALNRDKNIQYF. For the CDR3, the DNA is TGCAGTGCATTAAACAGGGACAAAAACATTCAGTACTTC. The chain combines TRBV20-1 with TRBJ2-4; the D gene is possibly TRBD1 (6 bases). CDR3 length: 13 residues. CDR1 and CDR2 from the germline V gene are DFQATT and SNEGSKA (reference sequence). V was cut by 6 bases and J by 3 bases, with 12 bases left in between.